The 14 T cell receptor beta chains listed next were all sequenced from one sample in a study of T cells in Graves' hyperthyroidism and ophthalmopathy. RNA transcripts provided the source from which TCR beta CDR3 regions were amplified. Carried out on the TCR CDR3, a first-round RT-PCR used the HTBI primer set. TCRdb re-called the multiplex PCR reads with MiXCR, one entry per CDR3 protein. The data show around 190,000 distinct CDR3 sequences, over 15% seen once. Specimen: blood. The origin of the receptors is a woman between 50 and 59 years old with Graves' hyperthyroidism.

This clonotype was counted many times. The rearrangement joins TRBV5-6 to TRBJ1-2; the match to TRBD1 covers 7 bases. Trimming removed 4 bases from V and 4 bases from J; junction bases left unmatched: 7. This CDR3 has 14 residues. From germline, CDR1 is SGHDT and CDR2 YYEEEE. CDR3 coding DNA: TGTGCCAGCAGCCCCGGGGACAGTAGCTATGGCTACACCTTC. Residues: CASSPGDSSYGYTF. The full variable domain, in which reference TRBV5-6 and TRBJ1-2 provide the parts outside the CDR3, is DAGVTQSPTHLIKTRGQQVTLRCSPKSGHDTVSWYQQALGQGPQFIFQYYEEEERQRGNFPDRFSGHQFPNYSSELNVNALLLGDSALYLCASSPGDSSYGYTFGSGTRLTVV.

Comment on this clonotype: At one end, the junction sequence differs from germline, possibly due to a read error. V gene TRBV7-3 combines with J gene TRBJ2-2; 7 nucleotides align to TRBD1. CDR1 is SGHTA and CDR2 is FQGTGA in the germline V gene. CDR3 length: 14 residues. The CDR3 DNA follows: TGTGCCAGCAGCTTTAACAGGGGAACCGAGGAGCTGTTTTTT. Protein product: CASSFNRGTEELFF.

This clonotype was counted many times. This chain connects TRBV6-2 or TRBV6-3 to TRBJ1-1; D not resolved. The CDR3 is 14 residues long. V was shortened by 1 base and J by 1 base, with 7 bases between the two germline ends. Germline lookup yields CDR1 MNHEY and CDR2 SVGEGT. The CDR3 reads CASSYFRENTEAFF. CDR3 in DNA: TGTGCCAGCAGTTACTTTCGGGAGAACACTGAAGCTTTCTTT.

This chain links TRBV5-6 with TRBJ2-3, with D uncertain. Germline V gene lookup returns CDR1 SGHDT and CDR2 YYEEEE. The V end was cut by 1 base, the J end by 0 bases, with 12 bases between. The CDR3 contains 16 residues. CDR3 nucleotides: TGTGCCAGCAGCTTGTTTACGGCTTATAGCACAGATACGCAGTATTTT. Protein sequence: CASSLFTAYSTDTQYF.

In its sample, this clonotype was seen a few times. No conserved phenylalanine or tryptophan is present at the end of the CDR3, so a read error is the likely explanation. V and J are TRBV5-1 and TRBJ2-7; tentative D call: TRBD1 (5 bases). Germline V gives CDR1 SGHRS, CDR2 YFSETQ. The length of the CDR3 is 14 residues. Trimming pared 0 bases from V and 1 base from J, leaving 8 bases between. CDR3 nucleotides: TGCGCCAGCAGCTTGGACCGACAGTCCTACGAGCAGTACTCC. It encodes CASSLDRQSYEQYS.

This clonotype has ten or more counts. The chain employs TRBV7-3 and TRBJ2-2; no definite D call. The CDR3 extends over 14 amino acids. Germline CDR1 reads SGHTA; CDR2 reads FQGTGA. Trimming took off 8 bases at V and 6 bases at J, with 16 bases between the two ends. The DNA for the CDR3 is TGTGCCAGCTCCATTACCGGGTACGCCGGGGAGCTGTTTTTT. Protein sequence: CASSITGYAGELFF.

In this sample, this clonotype turned up many times. The chain uses TRBV20-1 and TRBJ1-3, with D uncertain. CDR1 is DFQATT and CDR2 is SNEGSKA in the germline V gene (reference sequence). V lost 5 bases, J lost 5 bases, and 13 bases lay in between. This CDR3 comprises 13 residues. The CDR3 spells CSAAIPQRNTIYF. The CDR3 DNA reads TGCAGTGCTGCAATACCTCAGAGAAACACCATATATTTT.

The rearrangement joins TRBV4-3 to TRBJ1-2, with D hard to call. V lost 4 bases and J 2 bases, leaving 8 bases between the germline ends. This CDR3 comprises 13 residues. Germline V CDR1 and CDR2: LGHNA, YSLEER. The CDR3, as DNA: TGCGCCAGCAGCCGGGGAGGGAACTATGGCTACACCTTC. This encodes CASSRGGNYGYTF.

The CDR3 coding sequence is TGTGCCAGCAGGCCAGGGGGCGGAAACACCATATATTTT. Protein product: CASRPGGGNTIYF. The rearrangement uses TRBV3-1 and TRBJ1-3, with 8 positions matching TRBD1. Trimming at V came to 6 bases and at J to 4 bases, leaving 2 bases not matched to a gene. CDR1 LGHDT and CDR2 YNNKEL come from the germline V gene (reference sequence). The CDR3 loop spans 13 amino acids.

This clonotype was observed many times. The chain employs TRBV18 and TRBJ2-5, with D tentatively TRBD1 (6 bases). V shed 6 bases and J shed 2 bases, with 13 bases lying between them. The CDR3 is 14 amino acids. The germline V gene has CDR1 KGHSH and CDR2 LQKENI. CDR3: CASSPQGRQETQYF. CDR3 sequence (DNA): TGTGCCAGCTCCCCCCAGGGGCGGCAAGAGACCCAGTACTTC.

The sample holds many counts of this clonotype. The chain recombines TRBV28 with TRBJ2-3, with D perhaps TRBD1 (5 bases). In germline, CDR1 is MDHEN, CDR2 SYDVKM. The CDR3 totals 13 residues. Between the trimmed V and J ends, which lost 6 bases and 8 bases, there was a span of 15 bases. For the CDR3, the DNA is TGTGCCAGCAGGGATTACAGGTTTCCTACGCAGTATTTT. Translation gives CASRDYRFPTQYF.

At least ten counts were recorded for this clonotype. V usage is TRBV7-2 and J usage is TRBJ1-5; unclear D gene. V gave up 5 bases and J gave up 7 bases, with 15 bases separating them. CDR1 is SGHTA, CDR2 FQGNSA, per germline. CDR3 length: 14 residues. CDR3 nucleotides: TGTGCCAGCAGCCCCCAGACGACGCGGCAGCCCCAGCATTTT. Residues: CASSPQTTRQPQHF.

This clonotype has ten or more counts. The chain recombines TRBV7-3 with TRBJ2-1; the D gene could be TRBD1 or TRBD2 (5 bases each). The germline V and J ends were trimmed by 5 bases and 3 bases, with 14 bases remaining between them. Germline CDR1 SGHTA, CDR2 FQGTGA. The CDR3 runs to 15 residues. The CDR3 sequence: CASSPRGSGYNEQFF. In nucleotides, the CDR3 is TGTGCCAGCAGCCCGAGGGGATCAGGCTACAATGAGCAGTTCTTC.

In this sample, this clonotype turned up many times. The genes are TRBV6-1 and TRBJ1-5; D gene unclear. Germline CDR1 is MNHNS and CDR2 is SASEGT. The CDR3 contains 13 residues. V lost 5 bases and J lost 6, with 11 bases in between. CDR3 coding DNA: TGTGCCAGCAGTCCGAGGACGTTTCAGCCCCAGCATTTT. It codes for CASSPRTFQPQHF.